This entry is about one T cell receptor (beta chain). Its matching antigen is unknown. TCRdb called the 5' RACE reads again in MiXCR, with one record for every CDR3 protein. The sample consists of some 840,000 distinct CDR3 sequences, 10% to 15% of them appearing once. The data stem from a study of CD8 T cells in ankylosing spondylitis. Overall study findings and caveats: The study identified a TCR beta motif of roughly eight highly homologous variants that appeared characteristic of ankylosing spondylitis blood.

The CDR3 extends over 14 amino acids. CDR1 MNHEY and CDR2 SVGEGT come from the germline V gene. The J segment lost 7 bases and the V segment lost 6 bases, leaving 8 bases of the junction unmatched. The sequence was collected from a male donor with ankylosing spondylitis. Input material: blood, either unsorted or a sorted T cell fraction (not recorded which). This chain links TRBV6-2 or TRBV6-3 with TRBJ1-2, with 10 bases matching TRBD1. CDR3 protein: CASSADRGRGGYTF. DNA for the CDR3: TGTGCCAGCAGCGCAGACAGGGGGCGCGGTGGCTACACCTTC.